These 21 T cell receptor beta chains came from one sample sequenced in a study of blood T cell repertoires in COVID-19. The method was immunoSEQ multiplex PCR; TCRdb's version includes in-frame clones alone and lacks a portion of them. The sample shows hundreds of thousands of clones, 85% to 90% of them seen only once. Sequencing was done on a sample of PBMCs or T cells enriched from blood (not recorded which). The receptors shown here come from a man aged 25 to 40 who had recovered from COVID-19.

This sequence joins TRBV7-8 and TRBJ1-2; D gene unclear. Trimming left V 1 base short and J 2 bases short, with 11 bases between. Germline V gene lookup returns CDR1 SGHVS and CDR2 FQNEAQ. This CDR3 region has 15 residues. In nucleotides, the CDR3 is TGTGCCAGCAGCTTAGGGCATACGTCGAACTATGGCTACACCTTC. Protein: CASSLGHTSNYGYTF.

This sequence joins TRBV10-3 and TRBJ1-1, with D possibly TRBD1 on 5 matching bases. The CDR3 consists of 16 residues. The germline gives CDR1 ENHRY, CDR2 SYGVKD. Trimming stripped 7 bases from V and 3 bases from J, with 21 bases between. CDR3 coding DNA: TGTGCCATCACCCGGGACTTGACCGGGGCATACACTGAAGCTTTCTTT. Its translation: CAITRDLTGAYTEAFF.

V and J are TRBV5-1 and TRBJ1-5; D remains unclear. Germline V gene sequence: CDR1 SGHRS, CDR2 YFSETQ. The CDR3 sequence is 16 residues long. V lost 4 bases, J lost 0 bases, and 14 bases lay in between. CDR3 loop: CASSTEPGNSNQPQHF. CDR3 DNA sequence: TGCGCCAGCAGCACGGAACCCGGGAATAGCAATCAGCCCCAGCATTTT.

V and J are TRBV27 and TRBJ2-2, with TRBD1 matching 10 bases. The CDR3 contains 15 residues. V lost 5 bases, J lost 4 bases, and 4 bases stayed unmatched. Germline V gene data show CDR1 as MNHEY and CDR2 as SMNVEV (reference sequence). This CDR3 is CASSRQGAVTGELFF. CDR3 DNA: TGTGCCAGCAGTAGACAGGGGGCGGTCACCGGGGAGCTGTTTTTT.

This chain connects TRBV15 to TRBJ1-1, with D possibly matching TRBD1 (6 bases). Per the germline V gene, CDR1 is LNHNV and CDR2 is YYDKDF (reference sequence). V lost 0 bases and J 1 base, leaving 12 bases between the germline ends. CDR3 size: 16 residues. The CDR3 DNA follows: TGTGCCACCAGCAGAGATCGGGGACACTCGAACACTGAAGCTTTCTTT. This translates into CATSRDRGHSNTEAFF.

As DNA, the CDR3 is TGTGCCAGCTCGCAGGGTCGTAGGGCTTTCTTT. Amino acids: CASSQGRRAFF. V usage is TRBV18 and J usage is TRBJ1-1, with D possibly matching TRBD1 (5 bases). CDR3 length equals 11 residues. The V gene's germline CDR1 is KGHSH and CDR2 LQKENI. V lost 6 bases and J 11 bases, leaving 13 bases between the germline ends.

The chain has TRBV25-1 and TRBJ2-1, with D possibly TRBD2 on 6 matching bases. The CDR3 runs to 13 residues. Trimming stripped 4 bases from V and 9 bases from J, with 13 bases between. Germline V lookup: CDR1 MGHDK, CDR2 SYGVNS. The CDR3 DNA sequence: TGTGCCAGCAGTGTCGGGAGAACGGGTGAGCAGTTCTTC. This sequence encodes CASSVGRTGEQFF.

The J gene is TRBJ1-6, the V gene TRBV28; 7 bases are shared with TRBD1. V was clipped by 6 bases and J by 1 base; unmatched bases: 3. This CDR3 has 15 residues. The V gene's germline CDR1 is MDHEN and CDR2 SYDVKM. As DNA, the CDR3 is TGTGCCAGCAGCCGGGACAGTTCCTATAATTCACCCCTCCACTTT. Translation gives CASSRDSSYNSPLHF.

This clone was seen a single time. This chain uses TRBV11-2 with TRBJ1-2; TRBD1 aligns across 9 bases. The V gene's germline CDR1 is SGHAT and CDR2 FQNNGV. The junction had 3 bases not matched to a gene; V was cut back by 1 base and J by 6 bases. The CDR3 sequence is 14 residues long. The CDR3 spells CASSLVRQGDGYTF. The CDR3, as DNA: TGTGCCAGCAGCTTAGTTAGACAGGGGGATGGCTACACCTTC.

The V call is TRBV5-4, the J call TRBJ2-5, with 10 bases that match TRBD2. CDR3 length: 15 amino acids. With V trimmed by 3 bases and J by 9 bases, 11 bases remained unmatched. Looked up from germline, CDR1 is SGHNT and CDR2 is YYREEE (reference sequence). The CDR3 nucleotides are TGTGCCAGCAGCTCCGCACGGGGTAGCGGGAGGCCCCAGTACTTC. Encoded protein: CASSSARGSGRPQYF.

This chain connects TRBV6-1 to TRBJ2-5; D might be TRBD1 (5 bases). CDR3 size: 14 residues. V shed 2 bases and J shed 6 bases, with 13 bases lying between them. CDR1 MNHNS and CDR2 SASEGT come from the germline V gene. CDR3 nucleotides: TGTGCCAGCAGTGAAATTTGGGGCGTTCAGACCCAGTACTTC. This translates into CASSEIWGVQTQYF.

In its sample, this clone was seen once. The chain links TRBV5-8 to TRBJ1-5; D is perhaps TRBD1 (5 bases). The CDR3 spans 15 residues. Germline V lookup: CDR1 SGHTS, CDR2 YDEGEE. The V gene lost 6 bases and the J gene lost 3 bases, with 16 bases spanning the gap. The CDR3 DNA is TGTGCCAGCACCCTCGGGACTGACACCAATCAGCCCCAGCATTTT. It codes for CASTLGTDTNQPQHF.

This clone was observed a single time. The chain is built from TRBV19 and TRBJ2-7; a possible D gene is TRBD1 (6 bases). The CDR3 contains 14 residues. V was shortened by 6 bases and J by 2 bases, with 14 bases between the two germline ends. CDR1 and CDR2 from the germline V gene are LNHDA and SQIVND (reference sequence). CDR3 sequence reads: CASSPEGDPYEQYF. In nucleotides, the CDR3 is TGTGCCAGTAGCCCTGAGGGGGATCCCTACGAGCAGTACTTC.

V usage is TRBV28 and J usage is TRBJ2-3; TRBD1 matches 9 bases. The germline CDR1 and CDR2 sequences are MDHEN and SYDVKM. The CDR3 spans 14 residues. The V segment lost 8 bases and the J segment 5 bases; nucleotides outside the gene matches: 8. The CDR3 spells CASGTGGAGDTQYF. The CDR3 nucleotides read TGTGCCAGCGGAACAGGGGGCGCGGGAGATACGCAGTATTTT.

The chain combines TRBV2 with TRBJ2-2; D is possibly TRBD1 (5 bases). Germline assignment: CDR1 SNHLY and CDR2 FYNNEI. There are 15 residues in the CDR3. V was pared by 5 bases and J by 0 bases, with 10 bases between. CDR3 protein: CASSLDRTNTGELFF. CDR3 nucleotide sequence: TGTGCCAGCAGTCTCGACAGAACGAACACCGGGGAGCTGTTTTTT. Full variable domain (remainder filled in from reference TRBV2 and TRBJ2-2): EPEVTQTPSHQVTQMGQEVILRCVPISNHLYFYWYRQILGQKVEFLVSFYNNEISEKSEIFDDQFSVERPDGSNFTLKIRSTKLEDSAMYFCASSLDRTNTGELFFGEGSRLTVL.

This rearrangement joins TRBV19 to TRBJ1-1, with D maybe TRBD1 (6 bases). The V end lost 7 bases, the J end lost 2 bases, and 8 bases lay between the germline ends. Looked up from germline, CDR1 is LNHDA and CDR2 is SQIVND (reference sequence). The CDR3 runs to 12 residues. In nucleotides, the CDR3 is TGTGCCAGTAAACAGGGAAACACTGAAGCTTTCTTT. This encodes CASKQGNTEAFF.

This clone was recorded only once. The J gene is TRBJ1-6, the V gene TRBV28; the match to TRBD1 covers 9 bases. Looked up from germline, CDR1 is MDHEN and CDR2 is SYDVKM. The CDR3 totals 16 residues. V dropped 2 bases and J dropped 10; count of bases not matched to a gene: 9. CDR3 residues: CASSLLPGQGGSPLHF. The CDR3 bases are TGTGCCAGCAGTTTACTCCCGGGACAGGGTGGCTCACCCCTCCACTTT.

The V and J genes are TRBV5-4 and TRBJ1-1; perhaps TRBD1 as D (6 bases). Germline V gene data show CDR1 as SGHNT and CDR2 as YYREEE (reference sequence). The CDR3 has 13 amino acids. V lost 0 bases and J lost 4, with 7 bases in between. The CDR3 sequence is CASSLDRATEAFF. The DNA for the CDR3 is TGTGCCAGCAGCTTGGACAGGGCCACTGAAGCTTTCTTT.

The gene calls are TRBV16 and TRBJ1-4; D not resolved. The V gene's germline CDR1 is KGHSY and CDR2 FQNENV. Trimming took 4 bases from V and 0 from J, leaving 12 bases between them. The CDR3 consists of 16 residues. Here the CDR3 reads CASSPQQLATNEKLFF. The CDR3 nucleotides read TGTGCCAGCAGCCCACAACAGCTTGCAACTAATGAAAAACTGTTTTTT.

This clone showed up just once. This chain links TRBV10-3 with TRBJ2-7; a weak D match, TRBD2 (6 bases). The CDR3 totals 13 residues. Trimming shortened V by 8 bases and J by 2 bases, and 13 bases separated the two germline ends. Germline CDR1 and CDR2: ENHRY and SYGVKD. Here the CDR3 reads CAIRPSDTYEQYF. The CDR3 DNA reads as TGTGCCATCCGGCCTAGCGATACCTACGAGCAGTACTTC.

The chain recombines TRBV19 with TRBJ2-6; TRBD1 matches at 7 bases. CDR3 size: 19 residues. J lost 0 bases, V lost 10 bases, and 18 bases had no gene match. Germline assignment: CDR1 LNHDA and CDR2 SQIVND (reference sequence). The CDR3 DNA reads TGTGCCACTCGGGACAGCGCCCCTTTGGTAGGCTCTGGGGCCAACGTCCTGACTTTC. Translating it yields CATRDSAPLVGSGANVLTF.